Listed below are T cell receptor beta chains from one sample, sequenced in a study of blood T cells in healthy people across ages. TCRdb reprocessed the 5' RACE reads via MiXCR and lists one record per CDR3 protein. The data hold some 710,000 distinct CDR3 sequences, with over 20% observed a single time. The specimen was blood. The origin of the receptors is a man between 65 and 85 years old in good health. Both conserved end residues are part of each CDR3. The D gene is left open where the match is weak. Only some rows state a clone size, as once, few, many or a class for expanded clones.

v_gene	d_gene	j_gene	abundance	CDR3nt	CDR3aa
TRBV7-2	.	TRBJ1-6	.	TGTGCCAGCAGCTTCCAAGGCTGGTCACCCCTCCACTTT	CASSFQGWSPLHF
TRBV7-8	TRBD2	TRBJ2-5	.	TGTGCCAGCAGCTCCGGGGATCTAGCGGGATCGGAGACCCAGTACTTC	CASSSGDLAGSETQYF
TRBV4-3	TRBD2	TRBJ2-3	.	TGCGCCAGCAGCCGGGAGCGGGAGGCAGATACGCAGTATTTT	CASSREREADTQYF
TRBV10-3	TRBD1	TRBJ2-5	few	TGTGCCATCAGTGGGGACAGGGGGCCGTACCAAGAGACCCAGTACTTC	CAISGDRGPYQETQYF
TRBV6-5	.	TRBJ2-7	.	TGTGCCAGCAGCCTTCGGGTAGCTTTCGAGCAGTACTTC	CASSLRVAFEQYF
TRBV20-1	TRBD1	TRBJ2-3	.	TGCAGTGCAGATTCGGACAGGCACACAGATACGCAGTATTTT	CSADSDRHTDTQYF
TRBV11-2	.	TRBJ2-6	.	TGTGCCAGCAGGTTGATTGGGGCCAACGTCCTGACTTTC	CASRLIGANVLTF
TRBV20-1	.	TRBJ2-2	few	TGCAGTGCTCGGGGGCCAAGGACCGGGGAGCTGTTTTTT	CSARGPRTGELFF
TRBV6-5	.	TRBJ1-2	.	TGTGCCAGCAGTTGCTCAGGGGCGGGGAACTATGGCTACACCTTC	CASSCSGAGNYGYTF
TRBV20-1	TRBD1	TRBJ2-3	few	TGCAGTGCTAGACGACAGGGGTGGACCACAGATACGCAGTATTTT	CSARRQGWTTDTQYF
TRBV6-6	TRBD1	TRBJ1-1	.	TGTGCCAGCAATGGACAGGGGAGGAACACTGAAGCTTTCTTT	CASNGQGRNTEAFF
TRBV12-3/TRBV12-4	.	TRBJ2-1	few	TGTGCCAGCAGGTTCGAGGGGGGCCGGAGCTCCTACAATGAGCAGTTCTTC	CASRFEGGRSSYNEQFF
TRBV7-2	TRBD2	TRBJ2-5	.	TGTGCCAGCAGCTTAGCCCCTAGCGGGGGGAAGGGAGAGACCCAGTACTTC	CASSLAPSGGKGETQYF
TRBV10-3	.	TRBJ1-2	few	TGTGCCATCAGGGAGACGGTAGGGGCCTATGGCTACACCTTC	CAIRETVGAYGYTF
TRBV28	TRBD2	TRBJ2-3	.	TGTGCCAGCAGAAGACTAGCGAGAGCAAATACGCAGTATTTT	CASRRLARANTQYF
TRBV29-1	.	TRBJ2-3	.	TGCAGCGTTGAAGACGACAGAGATACGCAGTATTTT	CSVEDDRDTQYF
TRBV6-1	.	TRBJ1-5	many	TGTGCCAGCAGTGAAAAGATCATTCAGCCCCAGCATTTT	CASSEKIIQPQHF
TRBV3-1	TRBD1	TRBJ1-4	few	TGTGCCAGCAGCCACCCGACAGGGACTAATGAAAAACTGTTTTTT	CASSHPTGTNEKLFF
TRBV6-6	TRBD1	TRBJ2-2	few	TGTGCCAGCACAAGGGGGACAGGGGTCACCGGGGAGCTGTTTTTT	CASTRGTGVTGELFF
TRBV7-2	.	TRBJ1-2	.	TGTGCCAGCAGCTTAGGGGGCGTCGATGGCTACACCTTC	CASSLGGVDGYTF
TRBV6-5	.	TRBJ1-1	few	TGTGCCAGCAGTTACTGGGGGGGAGCTTTCTTT	CASSYWGGAFF
TRBV6-6	TRBD1	TRBJ1-3	.	TGTGCCAGCAGCCCACAGGGGCACTCTGGAAACACCATATATTTT	CASSPQGHSGNTIYF
TRBV6-1	TRBD1	TRBJ2-7	few	TGTGCCAGCACTTTAAGGACAGGGACCTACGAGCAGTACTTC	CASTLRTGTYEQYF
TRBV7-2	.	TRBJ2-5	few	TGTGCCAGCAGCTTGTGGCTACAAGAGACCCAGTACTTC	CASSLWLQETQYF
TRBV6-5	TRBD2	TRBJ2-3	.	TGTGCCAGCAGTTTCGACACTAGCGGGGGGGCCGAAGATACGCAGTATTTT	CASSFDTSGGAEDTQYF
TRBV5-1	.	TRBJ2-7	.	TGCGCCAGCAGCTTTCACGGGGGCAGCTCCTACGAGCAGTACTTC	CASSFHGGSSYEQYF
TRBV20-1	.	TRBJ2-1	.	TGCAGTGCTATACAGGAAAACAATGAGCAGTTCTTC	CSAIQENNEQFF
TRBV24-1	.	TRBJ2-2	.	TGTGCCACCAGTGATTTGCCCCGGCAGGGAGGCACCGGGGAGCTGTTTTTT	CATSDLPRQGGTGELFF
TRBV9	.	TRBJ2-7	.	TGTGCCAGCAGCCCAAGACAGGCAGCCTACGAGCAGTACTTC	CASSPRQAAYEQYF
TRBV20-1	.	TRBJ2-3	.	TGCAGTGCTAGAGATCTCCCCGGGGGGCGGGTAGATACGCAGTATTTT	CSARDLPGGRVDTQYF
TRBV12-3/TRBV12-4	.	TRBJ1-5	.	TGTGCCAGCAGTTTCGACTTGATTCAGCCCCAGCATTTT	CASSFDLIQPQHF
TRBV20-1	.	TRBJ1-4	few	TGCAGTGCTAGAGAAGGGTTCTGGGGACCTAATGAAAAACTGTTTTTT	CSAREGFWGPNEKLFF
TRBV29-1	TRBD1	TRBJ2-5	many	TGCAGCGCACCTACAGGGGTCGGCCAAGAGACCCAGTACTTC	CSAPTGVGQETQYF
TRBV12-3/TRBV12-4	TRBD1	TRBJ2-3	.	TGTGCCAGCAGTCAGGGGGTAAGAACAGATGCGGAGTATTTT	CASSQGVRTDAEYF
TRBV5-1	TRBD1	TRBJ1-1	many	TGCGCCAGCAGCTTGACCGGGACAGGGAACACTGAAGCTTTCTTT	CASSLTGTGNTEAFF